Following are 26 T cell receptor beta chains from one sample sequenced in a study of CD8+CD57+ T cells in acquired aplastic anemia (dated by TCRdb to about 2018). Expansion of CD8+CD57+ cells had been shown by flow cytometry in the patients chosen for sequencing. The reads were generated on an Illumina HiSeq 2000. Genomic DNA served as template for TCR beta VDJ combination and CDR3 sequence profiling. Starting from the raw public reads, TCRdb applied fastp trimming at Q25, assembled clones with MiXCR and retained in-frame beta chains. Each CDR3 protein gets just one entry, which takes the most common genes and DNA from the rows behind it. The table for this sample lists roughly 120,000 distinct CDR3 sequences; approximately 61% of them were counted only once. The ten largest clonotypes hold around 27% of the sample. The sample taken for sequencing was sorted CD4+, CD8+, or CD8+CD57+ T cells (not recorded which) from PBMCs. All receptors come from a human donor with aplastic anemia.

The CDR3 protein is CASSLVTTDTQYF. The CDR3 DNA follows: TGTGCCAGCAGCTTAGTTACCACAGATACGCAGTATTTT. The chain couples TRBV7-9 to TRBJ2-3; no firm D call. CDR1 and CDR2 from the germline V gene are SEHNR and FQNEAQ (reference sequence). Trimming cost V 1 base and J 2 bases, with 4 bases left between them. The CDR3 sequence is 13 residues long. The whole variable domain, remainder taken from reference TRBV7-9 and TRBJ2-3, is DTGVSQNPRHKITKRGQNVTFRCDPISEHNRLYWYRQTLGQGPEFLTYFQNEAQLEKSRLLSDRFSAERPKGSFSTLEIQRTEQGDSAMYLCASSLVTTDTQYFGPGTRLTVL.

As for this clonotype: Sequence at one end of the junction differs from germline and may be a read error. CDR3 sequence (DNA): TGTGCTAGCAGCAACTCTGAGAACACTGAAGCTTTCTTT. This encodes CASSNSENTEAFF. V is TRBV7-7 and J is TRBJ1-1, with D unresolved. The CDR3 contains 13 residues. Germline V gene sequence: CDR1 SSHAT, CDR2 FNYEAQ (reference sequence).

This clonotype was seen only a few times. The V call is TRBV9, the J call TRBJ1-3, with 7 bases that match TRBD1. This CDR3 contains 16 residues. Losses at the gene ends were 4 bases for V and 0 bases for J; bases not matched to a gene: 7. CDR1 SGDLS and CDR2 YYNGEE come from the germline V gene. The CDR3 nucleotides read TGTGCCAGCAGCACGGGACAGCTGACCTCTGGAAACACCATATATTTT. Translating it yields CASSTGQLTSGNTIYF. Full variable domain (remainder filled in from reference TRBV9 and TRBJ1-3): DSGVTQTPKHLITATGQRVTLRCSPRSGDLSVYWYQQSLDQGLQFLIQYYNGEERAKGNILERFSAQQFPDLHSELNLSSLELGDSALYFCASSTGQLTSGNTIYFGEGSWLTVV.

The CDR3 DNA is TGTGCCAGCATTGACGACAGGGGGGACTATGGCTACACCTTC. Translated, it gives CASIDDRGDYGYTF. This chain joins TRBV6-1 and TRBJ1-2, with 9 bases aligning to TRBD1. Germline trimming cut 7 bases from V and 3 bases from J; bases unmatched to any gene: 6. Germline V CDR1 and CDR2: MNHNS, SASEGT. The CDR3 extends over 14 amino acids.

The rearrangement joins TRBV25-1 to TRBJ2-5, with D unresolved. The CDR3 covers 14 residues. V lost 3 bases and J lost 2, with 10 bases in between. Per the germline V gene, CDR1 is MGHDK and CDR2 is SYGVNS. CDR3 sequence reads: CASSDPKEQETQYF. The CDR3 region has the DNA TGTGCCAGCAGTGACCCCAAGGAACAAGAGACCCAGTACTTC. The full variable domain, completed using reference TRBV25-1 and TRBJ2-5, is EADIYQTPRYLVIGTGKKITLECSQTMGHDKMYWYQQDPGMELHLIHYSYGVNSTEKGDLSSESTVSRIRTEHFPLTLESARPSHTSQYLCASSDPKEQETQYFGPGTRLLVL.

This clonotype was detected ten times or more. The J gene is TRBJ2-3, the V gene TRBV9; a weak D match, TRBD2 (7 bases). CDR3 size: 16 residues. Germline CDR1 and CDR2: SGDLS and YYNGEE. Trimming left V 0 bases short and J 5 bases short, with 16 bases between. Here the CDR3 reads CASSVEGGGGIDTQYF. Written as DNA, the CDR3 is TGTGCCAGCAGCGTAGAGGGGGGGGGAGGGATAGATACGCAGTATTTT.

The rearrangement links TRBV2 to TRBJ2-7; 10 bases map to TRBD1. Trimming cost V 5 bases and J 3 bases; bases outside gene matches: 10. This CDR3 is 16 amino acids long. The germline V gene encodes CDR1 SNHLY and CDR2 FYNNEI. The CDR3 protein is CASSCADRGTLYEQYF. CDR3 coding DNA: TGTGCCAGCAGTTGCGCGGACAGGGGGACGCTCTACGAGCAGTACTTC.

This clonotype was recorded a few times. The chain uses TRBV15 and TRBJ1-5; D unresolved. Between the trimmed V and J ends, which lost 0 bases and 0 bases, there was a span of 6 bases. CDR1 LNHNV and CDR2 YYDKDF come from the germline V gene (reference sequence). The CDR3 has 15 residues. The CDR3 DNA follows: TGTGCCACCAGCAGAGAGGGCGTTAGCAATCAGCCCCAGCATTTT. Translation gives CATSREGVSNQPQHF.

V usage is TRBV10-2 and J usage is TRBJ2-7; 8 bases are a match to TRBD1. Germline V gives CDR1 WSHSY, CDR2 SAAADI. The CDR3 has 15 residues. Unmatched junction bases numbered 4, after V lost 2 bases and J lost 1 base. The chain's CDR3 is CASSETGGRSYEQYF. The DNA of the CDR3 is TGCGCCAGCAGTGAGACAGGGGGAAGGTCCTACGAGCAGTACTTC.

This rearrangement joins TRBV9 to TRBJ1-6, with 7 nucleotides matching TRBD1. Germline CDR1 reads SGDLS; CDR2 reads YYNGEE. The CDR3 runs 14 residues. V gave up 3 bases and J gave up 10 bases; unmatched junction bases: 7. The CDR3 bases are TGTGCCAGCAGCGGAACAGGGGTTCGGTCACCCCTCCACTTT. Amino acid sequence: CASSGTGVRSPLHF.

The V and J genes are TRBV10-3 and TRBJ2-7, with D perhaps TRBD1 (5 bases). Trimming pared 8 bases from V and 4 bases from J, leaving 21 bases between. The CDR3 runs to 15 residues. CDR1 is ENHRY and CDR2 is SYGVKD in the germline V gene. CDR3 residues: CAIGIDSAPLYEQYV. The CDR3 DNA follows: TGTGCCATCGGGATTGACAGTGCCCCCTTGTACGAGCAGTACGTC.

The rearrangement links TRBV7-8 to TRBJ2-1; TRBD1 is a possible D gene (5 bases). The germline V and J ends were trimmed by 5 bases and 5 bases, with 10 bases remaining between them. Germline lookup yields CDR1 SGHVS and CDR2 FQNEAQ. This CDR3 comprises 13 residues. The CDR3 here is CASSRDRNNEQFF. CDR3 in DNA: TGTGCCAGCAGCCGAGACAGAAACAATGAGCAGTTCTTC.

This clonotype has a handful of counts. Written as DNA, the CDR3 is TGTGCCAGCAGTGGAGGGACTTCCGAGCAGTACTTC. It translates to CASSGGTSEQYF. The chain uses TRBV25-1 and TRBJ2-7, with TRBD2 as a possible D gene (6 bases). The CDR3 runs 12 residues. V was shortened by 4 bases and J by 6 bases, with 10 bases between the two germline ends. Per germline, CDR1 MGHDK and CDR2 SYGVNS.

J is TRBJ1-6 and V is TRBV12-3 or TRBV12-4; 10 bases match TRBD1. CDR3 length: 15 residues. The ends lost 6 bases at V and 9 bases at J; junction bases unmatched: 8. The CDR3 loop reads CASRHRDRGGSPLHF. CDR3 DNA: TGTGCCAGCAGGCACCGGGACAGGGGAGGTTCACCCCTCCACTTT.

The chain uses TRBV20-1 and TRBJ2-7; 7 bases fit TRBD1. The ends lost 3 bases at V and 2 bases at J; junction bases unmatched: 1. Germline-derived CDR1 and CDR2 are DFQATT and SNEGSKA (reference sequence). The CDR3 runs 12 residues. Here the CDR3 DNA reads TGCAGTGCTAGGGGACAGACCTACGAGCAGTACTTC. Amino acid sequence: CSARGQTYEQYF.

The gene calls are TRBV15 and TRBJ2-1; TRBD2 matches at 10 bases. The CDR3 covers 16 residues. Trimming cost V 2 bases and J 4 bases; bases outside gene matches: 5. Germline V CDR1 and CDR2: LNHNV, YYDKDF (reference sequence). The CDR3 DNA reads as TGTGCCACCAGCAGAAAAACTAGCGGGGATTACAATGAGCAGTTCTTC. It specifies CATSRKTSGDYNEQFF.

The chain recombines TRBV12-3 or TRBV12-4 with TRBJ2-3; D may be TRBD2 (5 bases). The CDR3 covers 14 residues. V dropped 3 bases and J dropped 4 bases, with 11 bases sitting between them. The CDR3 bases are TGTGCCAGCAGTTTGTCGGGGAGCGCAGATACGCAGTATTTT. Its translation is CASSLSGSADTQYF.

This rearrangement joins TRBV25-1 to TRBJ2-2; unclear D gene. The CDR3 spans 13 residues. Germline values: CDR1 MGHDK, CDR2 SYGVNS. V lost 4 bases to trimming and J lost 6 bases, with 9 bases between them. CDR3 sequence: CASSAVGPGELFF. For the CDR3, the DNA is TGTGCCAGCAGTGCCGTCGGACCCGGGGAGCTGTTTTTT. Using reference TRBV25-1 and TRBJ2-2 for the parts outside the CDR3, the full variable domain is EADIYQTPRYLVIGTGKKITLECSQTMGHDKMYWYQQDPGMELHLIHYSYGVNSTEKGDLSSESTVSRIRTEHFPLTLESARPSHTSQYLCASSAVGPGELFFGEGSRLTVL.

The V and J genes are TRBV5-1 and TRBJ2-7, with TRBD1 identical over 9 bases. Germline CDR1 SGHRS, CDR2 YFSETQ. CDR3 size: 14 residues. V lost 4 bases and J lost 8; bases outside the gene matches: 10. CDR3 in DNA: TGCGCCAGCAGCCAGACCGGGACAGGGAAGAAGCAGTACTTC. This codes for CASSQTGTGKKQYF.

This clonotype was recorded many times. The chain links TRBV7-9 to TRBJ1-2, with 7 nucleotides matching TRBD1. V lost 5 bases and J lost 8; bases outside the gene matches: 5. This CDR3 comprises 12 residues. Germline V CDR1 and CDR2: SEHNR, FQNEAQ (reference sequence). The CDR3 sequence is CASSNRGEGYTF. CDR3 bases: TGTGCCAGCAGCAACAGGGGAGAGGGCTACACCTTC.

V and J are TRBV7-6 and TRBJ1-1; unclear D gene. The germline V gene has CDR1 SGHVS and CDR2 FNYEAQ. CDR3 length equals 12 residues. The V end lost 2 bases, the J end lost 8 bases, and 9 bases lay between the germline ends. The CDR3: CASSLKAGEAFF. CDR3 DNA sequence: TGTGCCAGCAGCTTAAAGGCTGGGGAAGCTTTCTTT.

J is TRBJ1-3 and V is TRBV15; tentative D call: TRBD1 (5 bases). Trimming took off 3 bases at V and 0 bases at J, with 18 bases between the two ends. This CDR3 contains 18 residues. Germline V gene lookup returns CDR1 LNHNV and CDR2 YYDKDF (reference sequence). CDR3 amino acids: CATSRRGEGISSGNTIYF. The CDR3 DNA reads TGTGCCACCAGCAGGAGGGGTGAGGGGATTAGCTCTGGAAACACCATATATTTT.

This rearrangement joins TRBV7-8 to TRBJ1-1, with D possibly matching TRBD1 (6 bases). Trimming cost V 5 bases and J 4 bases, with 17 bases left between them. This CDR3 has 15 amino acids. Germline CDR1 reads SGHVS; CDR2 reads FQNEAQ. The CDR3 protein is CASSQTGQRGTEAFF. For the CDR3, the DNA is TGTGCCAGCAGCCAAACCGGACAGAGAGGCACTGAAGCTTTCTTT. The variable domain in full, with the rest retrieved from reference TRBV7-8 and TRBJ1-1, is GAGVSQSPRYKVAKRGQDVALRCDPISGHVSLFWYQQALGQGPEFLTYFQNEAQLDKSGLPSDRFFAERPEGSVSTLKIQRTQQEDSAVYLCASSQTGQRGTEAFFGQGTRLTVV.

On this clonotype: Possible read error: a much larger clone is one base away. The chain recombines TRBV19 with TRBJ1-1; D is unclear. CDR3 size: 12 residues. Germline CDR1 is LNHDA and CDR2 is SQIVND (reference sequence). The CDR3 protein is CASSRLNAEAFF. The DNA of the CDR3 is TGTGCCAGTAGCCGATTGAACGCTGAAGCTTTCTTT.

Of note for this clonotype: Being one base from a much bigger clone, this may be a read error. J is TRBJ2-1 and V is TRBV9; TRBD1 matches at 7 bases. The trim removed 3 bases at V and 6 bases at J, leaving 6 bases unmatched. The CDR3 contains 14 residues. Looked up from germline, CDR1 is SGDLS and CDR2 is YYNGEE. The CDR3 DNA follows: TGTGCCAGCAGCGACGGGACAGTGGGCAATGAGCAGTTCTTC. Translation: CASSDGTVGNEQFF.

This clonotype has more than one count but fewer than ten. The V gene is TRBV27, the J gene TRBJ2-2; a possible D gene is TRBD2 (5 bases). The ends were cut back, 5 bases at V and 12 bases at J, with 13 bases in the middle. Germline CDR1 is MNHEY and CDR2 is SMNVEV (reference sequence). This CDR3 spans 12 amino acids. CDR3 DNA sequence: TGTGCCAGCAGTGCAGGACTGGGAAAGCTGTTTTTT. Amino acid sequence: CASSAGLGKLFF.